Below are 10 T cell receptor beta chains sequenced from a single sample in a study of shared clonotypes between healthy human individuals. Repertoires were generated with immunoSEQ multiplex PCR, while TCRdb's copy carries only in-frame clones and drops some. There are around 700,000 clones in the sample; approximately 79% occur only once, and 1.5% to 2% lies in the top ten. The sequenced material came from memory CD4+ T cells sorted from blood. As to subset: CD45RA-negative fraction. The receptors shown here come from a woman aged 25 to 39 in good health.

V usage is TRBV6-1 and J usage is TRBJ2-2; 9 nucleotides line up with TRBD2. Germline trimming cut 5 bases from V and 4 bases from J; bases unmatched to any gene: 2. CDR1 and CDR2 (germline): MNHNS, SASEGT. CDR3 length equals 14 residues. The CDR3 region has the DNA TGTGCCAGCAGTAGAGCGGGGGGCACCGGGGAGCTGTTTTTT. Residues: CASSRAGGTGELFF.

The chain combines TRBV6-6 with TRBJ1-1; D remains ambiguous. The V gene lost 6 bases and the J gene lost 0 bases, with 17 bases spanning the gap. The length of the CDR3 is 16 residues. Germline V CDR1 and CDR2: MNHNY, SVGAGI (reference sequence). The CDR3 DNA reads TGTGCCAGCAGCCCTCCGACGCGCGGGGTGAACACTGAAGCTTTCTTT. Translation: CASSPPTRGVNTEAFF.

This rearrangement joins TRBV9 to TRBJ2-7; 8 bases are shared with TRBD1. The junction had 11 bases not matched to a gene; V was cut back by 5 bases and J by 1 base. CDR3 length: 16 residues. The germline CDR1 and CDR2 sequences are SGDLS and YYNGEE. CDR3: CASSETGGGGSYEQYF. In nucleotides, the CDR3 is TGTGCCAGCAGTGAAACAGGGGGAGGTGGATCCTACGAGCAGTACTTC.

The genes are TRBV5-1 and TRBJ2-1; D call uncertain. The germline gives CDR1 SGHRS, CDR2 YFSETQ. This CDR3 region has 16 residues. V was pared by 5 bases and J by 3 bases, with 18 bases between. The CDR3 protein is CASRPRPDRHYNEQFF. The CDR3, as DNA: TGCGCCAGCAGGCCGCGGCCCGACCGACACTACAATGAGCAGTTCTTC.

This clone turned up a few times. The CDR3 nucleotides are TGCGCCAGCAGCTTGGATATCGTCTACGAGCAGTACTTC. Protein: CASSLDIVYEQYF. The rearrangement links TRBV5-1 to TRBJ2-7, with D unclear. Germline assignment: CDR1 SGHRS and CDR2 YFSETQ. V was clipped by 0 bases and J by 3 bases, with 7 bases between them. The CDR3 contains 13 residues.

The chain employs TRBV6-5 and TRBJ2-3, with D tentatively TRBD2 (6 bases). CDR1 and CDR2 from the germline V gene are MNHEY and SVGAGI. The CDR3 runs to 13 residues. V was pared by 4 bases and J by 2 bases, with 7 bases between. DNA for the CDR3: TGTGCCAGCAGTTTGCGGGACACAGATACGCAGTATTTT. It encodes CASSLRDTDTQYF.

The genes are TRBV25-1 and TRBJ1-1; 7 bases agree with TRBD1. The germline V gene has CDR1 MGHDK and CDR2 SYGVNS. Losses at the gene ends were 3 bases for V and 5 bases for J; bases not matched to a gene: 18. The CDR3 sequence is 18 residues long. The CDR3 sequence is CASSDHLVQQGTSTEAFF. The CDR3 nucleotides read TGTGCCAGCAGTGACCACTTAGTACAACAGGGGACTTCTACTGAAGCTTTCTTT.

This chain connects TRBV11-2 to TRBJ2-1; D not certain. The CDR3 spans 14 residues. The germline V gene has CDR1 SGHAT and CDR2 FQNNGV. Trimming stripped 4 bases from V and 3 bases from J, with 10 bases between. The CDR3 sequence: CASSSEMVYNEQFF. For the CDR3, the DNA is TGTGCCAGCAGCTCAGAGATGGTCTACAATGAGCAGTTCTTC.

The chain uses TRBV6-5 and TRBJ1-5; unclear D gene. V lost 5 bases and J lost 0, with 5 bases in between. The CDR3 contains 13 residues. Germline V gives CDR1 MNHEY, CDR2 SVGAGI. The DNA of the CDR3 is TGTGCCAGCAGTCTTAATAGCAATCAGCCCCAGCATTTT. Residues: CASSLNSNQPQHF.

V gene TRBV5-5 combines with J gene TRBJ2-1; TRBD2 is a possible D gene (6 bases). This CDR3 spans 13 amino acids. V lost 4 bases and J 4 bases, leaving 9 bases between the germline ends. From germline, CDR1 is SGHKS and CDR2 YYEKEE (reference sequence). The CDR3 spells CASSQDYYNEQFF. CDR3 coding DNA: TGTGCCAGCAGCCAGGACTATTACAATGAGCAGTTCTTC.